This paragraph reports one T cell receptor (beta chain). At the DNA level, this CDR3 is encoded by other sequences in the same sample as well. This sample stems from a study of OX40 agonist ivuxolimab in advanced cancers. Study background: Patients assigned to dose escalation were diagnosed with hepatocellular carcinoma, melanoma, renal cell or head and neck cancer. A male proportion of over 70% was recorded, with mean age around 64 years and range roughly 23 to 79.

V gave up 5 bases and J gave up 7 bases; unmatched junction bases: 3. The CDR3 covers 15 residues. Germline V gene sequence: CDR1 MNHEY, CDR2 SMNVEV (reference sequence). Assay: immunoSEQ multiplex PCR; the TCRdb copy retains only in-frame clones and omits some. In the table there are 55,000 to 85,000 clones, roughly nine tenths of which are singletons. The clonotype originates from an adult with an advanced solid tumor such as melanoma, head and neck, liver or kidney cancer. The chain uses TRBV27 and TRBJ2-1; 15 positions agree with TRBD2. The specimen comprised CD4+ or CD8+ T cells sorted from blood, sampled in a trial of the OX40 agonist ivuxolimab. The CDR3 DNA reads TGTGCCAGCAGTCCCGGGACTAGCGGGGGGAATGAGCAGTTCTTC. This sequence encodes CASSPGTSGGNEQFF.